This TCR beta chain was captured in a study of blood T cells in healthy people across ages. Using a J-beta primer mix together with a sample-barcoded 5' primer, a second PCR was run for about 6 to 11 cycles. MiXCR was run by TCRdb on the 5' RACE reads, yielding one entry per CDR3 protein. The data show roughly 680,000 distinct CDR3 sequences, with 49% seen just once and roughly 31% held by the top ten. V shed 6 bases, J shed 4 bases, and the junction held 14 bases outside the gene matches. This CDR3 region has 15 residues. The germline CDR1 and CDR2 sequences are DFQATT and SNEGSKA (reference sequence). This clonotype was observed a few times. Its cognate antigen is unknown. Study findings and constraints: It was not known whether donors were CMV positive (a possible confounder of expanded clonotype changes).

The sample comprised blood. This sequence was found in a woman in her sixties in good health. J is TRBJ2-7 and V is TRBV20-1, with 8 bases lining up with TRBD2. CDR3 amino acids: CSARKLADDSYEQYF. The CDR3 DNA reads TGCAGTGCCCGCAAACTAGCGGACGACTCATACGAGCAGTACTTC.